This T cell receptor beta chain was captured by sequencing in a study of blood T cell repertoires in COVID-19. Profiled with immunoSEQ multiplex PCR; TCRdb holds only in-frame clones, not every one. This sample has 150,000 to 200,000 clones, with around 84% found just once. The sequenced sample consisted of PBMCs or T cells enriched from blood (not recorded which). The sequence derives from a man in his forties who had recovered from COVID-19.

Here the CDR3 DNA reads TGTGCCAGCAGCTTACTAGCGGGGGGACCCTCCTACAATGAGCAGTTCTTC. Translating gives CASSLLAGGPSYNEQFF. This sequence joins TRBV7-8 and TRBJ2-1, with 11 bases aligning to TRBD2. CDR3 length: 17 residues. V trimming: 2 bases; J trimming: 0 bases; junction bases outside the gene matches: 3. Germline loops: CDR1 SGHVS, CDR2 FQNEAQ.